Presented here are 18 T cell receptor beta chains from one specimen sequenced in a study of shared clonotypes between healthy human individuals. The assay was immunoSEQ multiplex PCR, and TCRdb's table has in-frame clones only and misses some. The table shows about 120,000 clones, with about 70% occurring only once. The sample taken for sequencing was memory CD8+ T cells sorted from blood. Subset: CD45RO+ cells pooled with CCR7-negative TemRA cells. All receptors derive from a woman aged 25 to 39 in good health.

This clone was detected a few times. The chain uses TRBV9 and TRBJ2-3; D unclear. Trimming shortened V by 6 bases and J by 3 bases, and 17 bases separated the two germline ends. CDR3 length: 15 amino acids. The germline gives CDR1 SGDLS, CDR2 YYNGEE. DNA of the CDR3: TGTGCCAGCACTGAATTTTCGACCGGGACAGATACGCAGTATTTT. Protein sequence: CASTEFSTGTDTQYF.

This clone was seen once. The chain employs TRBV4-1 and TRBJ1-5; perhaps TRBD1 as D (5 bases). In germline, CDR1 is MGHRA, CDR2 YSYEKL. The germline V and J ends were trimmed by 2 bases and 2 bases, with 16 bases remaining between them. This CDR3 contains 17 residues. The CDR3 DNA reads TGCGCCAGCAGCCAATTAATCGGGGCGATGGGCAATCAGCCCCAGCATTTT. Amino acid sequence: CASSQLIGAMGNQPQHF.

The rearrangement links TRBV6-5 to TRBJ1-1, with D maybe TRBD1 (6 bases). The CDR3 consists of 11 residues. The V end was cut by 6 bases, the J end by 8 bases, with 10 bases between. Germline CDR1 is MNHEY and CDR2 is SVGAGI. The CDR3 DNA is TGTGCCAGCAGCGACAGGCTCGAAGCTTTCTTT. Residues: CASSDRLEAFF.

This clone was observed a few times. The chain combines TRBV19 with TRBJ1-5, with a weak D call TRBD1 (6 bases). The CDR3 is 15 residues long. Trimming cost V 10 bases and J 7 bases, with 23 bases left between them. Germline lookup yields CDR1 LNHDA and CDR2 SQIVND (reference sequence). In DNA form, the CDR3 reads TGTGCCACCAGAGACTATACAGGGTCCGGCCAGCCCCAGCATTTT. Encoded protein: CATRDYTGSGQPQHF.

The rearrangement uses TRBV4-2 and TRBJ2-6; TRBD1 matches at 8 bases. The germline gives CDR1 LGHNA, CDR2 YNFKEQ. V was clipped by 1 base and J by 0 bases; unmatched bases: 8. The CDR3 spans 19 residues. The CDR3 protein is CASSQVRTGLSSGANVLTF. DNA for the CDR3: TGTGCCAGCAGCCAAGTTCGGACAGGGCTAAGCTCTGGGGCCAACGTCCTGACTTTC.

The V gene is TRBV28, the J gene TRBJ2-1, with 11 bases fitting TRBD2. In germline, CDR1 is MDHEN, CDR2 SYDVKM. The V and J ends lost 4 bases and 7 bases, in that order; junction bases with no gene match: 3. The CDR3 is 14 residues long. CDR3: CASSWGTSGNEQFF. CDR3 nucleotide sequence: TGTGCCAGCAGTTGGGGGACTAGCGGAAATGAGCAGTTCTTC.

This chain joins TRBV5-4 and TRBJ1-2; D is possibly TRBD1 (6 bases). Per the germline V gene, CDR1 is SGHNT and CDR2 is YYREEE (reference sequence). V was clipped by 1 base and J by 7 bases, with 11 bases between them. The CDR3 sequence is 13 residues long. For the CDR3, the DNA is TGTGCCAGCAGCTTGCGCAGGGGAGGTGGCTACACCTTC. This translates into CASSLRRGGGYTF.

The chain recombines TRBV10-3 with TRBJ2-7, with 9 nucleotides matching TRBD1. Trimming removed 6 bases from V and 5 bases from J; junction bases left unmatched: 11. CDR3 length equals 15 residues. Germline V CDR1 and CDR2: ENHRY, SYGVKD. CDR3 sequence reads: CAIRDNRGLIHEQYF. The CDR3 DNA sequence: TGTGCCATCAGAGATAACAGGGGGCTGATCCACGAGCAGTACTTC.

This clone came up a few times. CDR3 in amino acids: CASSYPSYGYTF. The CDR3 nucleotides are TGTGCCAGCAGTTACCCCAGCTATGGCTACACCTTC. The V and J genes are TRBV28 and TRBJ1-2; D uncertain. Trimming left V 4 bases short and J 4 bases short, with 7 bases between. CDR3 length equals 12 residues. Germline CDR1 MDHEN, CDR2 SYDVKM.

The CDR3 DNA sequence: TGTGCCAGCTCACCAGGGGACAGCTTGTATGGCTACACCTTC. It encodes CASSPGDSLYGYTF. The V call is TRBV18, the J call TRBJ1-2; 7 nucleotides agree with TRBD1. Germline lookup yields CDR1 KGHSH and CDR2 LQKENI. J gave up 5 bases and V 2 bases, and 5 bases lay outside the gene matches. This CDR3 is built from 14 residues.

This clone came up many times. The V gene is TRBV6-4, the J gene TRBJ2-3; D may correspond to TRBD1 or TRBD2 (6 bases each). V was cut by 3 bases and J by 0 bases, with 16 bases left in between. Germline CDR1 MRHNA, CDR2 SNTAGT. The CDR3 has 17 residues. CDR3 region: CASSESGDSPSTDTQYF. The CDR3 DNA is TGTGCCAGCAGTGAATCAGGGGACTCCCCAAGCACAGATACGCAGTATTTT.

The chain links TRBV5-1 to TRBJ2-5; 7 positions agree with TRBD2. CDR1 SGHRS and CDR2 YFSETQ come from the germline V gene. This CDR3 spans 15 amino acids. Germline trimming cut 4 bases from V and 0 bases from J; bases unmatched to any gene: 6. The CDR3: CASSKAGEYQETQYF. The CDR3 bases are TGCGCCAGCAGCAAGGCGGGAGAGTACCAAGAGACCCAGTACTTC.

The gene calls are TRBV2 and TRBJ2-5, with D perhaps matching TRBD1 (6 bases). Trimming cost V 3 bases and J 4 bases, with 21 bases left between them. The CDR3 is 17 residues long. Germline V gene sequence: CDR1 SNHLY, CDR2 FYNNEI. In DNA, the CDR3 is TGTGCCAGCAGTGACTGGGGAACAGGGCCCGGGTCAGAGACCCAGTACTTC. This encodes CASSDWGTGPGSETQYF.

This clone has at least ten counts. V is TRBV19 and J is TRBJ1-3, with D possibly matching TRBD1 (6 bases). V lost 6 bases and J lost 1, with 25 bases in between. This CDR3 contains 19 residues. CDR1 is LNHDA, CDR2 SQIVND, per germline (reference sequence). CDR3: CASSLYRDTRLLSGNTIYF. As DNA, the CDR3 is TGTGCCAGTAGCCTTTACCGGGACACTCGGCTGTTGTCTGGAAACACCATATATTTT.

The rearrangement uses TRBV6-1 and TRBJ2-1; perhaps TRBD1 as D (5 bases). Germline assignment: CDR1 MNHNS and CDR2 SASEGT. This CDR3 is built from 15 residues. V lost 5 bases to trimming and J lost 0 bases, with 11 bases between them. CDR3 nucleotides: TGTGCCAGCAGTCAAGACAGAAGCTCCTACAATGAGCAGTTCTTC. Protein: CASSQDRSSYNEQFF.

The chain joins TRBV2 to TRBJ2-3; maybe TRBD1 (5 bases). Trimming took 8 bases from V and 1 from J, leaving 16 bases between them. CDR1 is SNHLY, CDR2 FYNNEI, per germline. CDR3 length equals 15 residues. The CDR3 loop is CASQRTQGGTDTQYF. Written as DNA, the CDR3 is TGTGCCAGCCAGAGGACCCAGGGCGGCACAGATACGCAGTATTTT.

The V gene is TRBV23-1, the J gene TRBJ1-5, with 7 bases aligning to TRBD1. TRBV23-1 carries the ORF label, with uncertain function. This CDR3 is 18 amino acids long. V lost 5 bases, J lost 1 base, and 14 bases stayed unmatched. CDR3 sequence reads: CASSKPRGGQWSNQPQHF. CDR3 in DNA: TGCGCCAGCAGTAAACCTCGGGGGGGACAGTGGAGCAATCAGCCCCAGCATTTT.

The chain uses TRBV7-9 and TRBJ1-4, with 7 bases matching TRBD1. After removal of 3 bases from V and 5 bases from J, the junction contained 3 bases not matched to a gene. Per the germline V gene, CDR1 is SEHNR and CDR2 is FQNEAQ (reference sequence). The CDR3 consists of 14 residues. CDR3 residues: CASSFQGGNEKLFF. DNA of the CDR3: TGTGCCAGCAGCTTTCAGGGGGGGAATGAAAAACTGTTTTTT.